This passage covers 14 T cell receptor beta chains from one sample sequenced in a study of radiotherapy plus CTLA-4 blockade in lung cancer (dated by TCRdb to 2016 to 2019). Libraries came from the immunoSEQ multiplex PCR assay. In TCRdb, the immuneACCESS table is reduced to in-frame sequences with V and J assigned. These tables do not hold every clone; where another copy was compared, an unresolved V gene accounts for under half, and the others remain unexplained. The sample records about 51,000 clones, approximately 80% of which are singletons. The ten biggest clones cover 2% to 2.5% of the sample. The sample in question was peripheral blood, obtained from a patient treated with radiotherapy plus ipilimumab. These receptors were collected from a human donor with non-small cell lung cancer whose response to radiotherapy plus ipilimumab could not be evaluated.

The chain is built from TRBV18 and TRBJ2-7; 7 bases match TRBD1. The CDR3 is 14 amino acids. V lost 6 bases to trimming and J lost 1 base; unmatched junction nucleotides: 6. Per germline, CDR1 KGHSH and CDR2 LQKENI. The CDR3 sequence: CASSPGQVSYEQYF. In DNA, the CDR3 is TGTGCCAGCTCCCCAGGACAGGTTTCCTACGAGCAGTACTTC.

This chain uses TRBV27 with TRBJ1-1, with a possible D match to TRBD1 (5 bases). The CDR3 is 16 residues long. Germline V gene lookup returns CDR1 MNHEY and CDR2 SMNVEV (reference sequence). V lost 9 bases and J 1 base, leaving 21 bases between the germline ends. The CDR3 DNA follows: TGTGCCAGTAGTGACCGCAGGACAACTAAGAACACTGAAGCTTTCTTT. Protein: CASSDRRTTKNTEAFF.

This chain joins TRBV9 and TRBJ1-3; 7 bases fit TRBD1. V gave up 4 bases and J gave up 7 bases; unmatched junction bases: 14. This CDR3 is 16 amino acids long. The germline gives CDR1 SGDLS, CDR2 YYNGEE. CDR3 loop: CASSLRTGKLGNTIYF. DNA of the CDR3: TGTGCCAGCAGCCTCAGGACAGGAAAACTCGGGAACACCATATATTTT.

This chain links TRBV29-1 with TRBJ2-7; 8 bases fit TRBD2. Trimming cost V 2 bases and J 6 bases; bases outside gene matches: 6. Germline lookup yields CDR1 SQVTM and CDR2 ANQGSEA. CDR3 size: 13 residues. CDR3 sequence (DNA): TGCAGCGTTGAAAAGGGACTAGTTTCCGAGCAGTACTTC. It encodes CSVEKGLVSEQYF.

This sequence joins TRBV7-9 and TRBJ2-3; D gene uncertain. This CDR3 has 16 residues. Germline lookup yields CDR1 SEHNR and CDR2 FQNEAQ (reference sequence). V lost 1 base and J lost 2, with 13 bases in between. The DNA of the CDR3 is TGTGCCAGCAGCTTAGGAGTTCTCGTTTTCACAGATACGCAGTATTTT. Its protein is CASSLGVLVFTDTQYF.

The V call is TRBV11-3, the J call TRBJ2-5, with 8 bases lining up with TRBD1. This CDR3 is 15 amino acids long. Germline V gene sequence: CDR1 SGHNT, CDR2 YENEEA. The V segment lost 4 bases and the J segment 5 bases; nucleotides outside the gene matches: 9. The CDR3 is CASSSGTGEVETQYF. The CDR3 coding sequence is TGTGCCAGCAGCTCCGGGACAGGAGAGGTGGAGACCCAGTACTTC.

This chain connects TRBV14 to TRBJ2-5; 12 nucleotides align to TRBD2. The CDR3 has 16 amino acids. V lost 1 base and J lost 5; bases outside the gene matches: 5. Per the germline V gene, CDR1 is SGHDN and CDR2 is FVKESK. The CDR3 nucleotides read TGTGCCAGCAGCCAAGCTAGCGGGGGGGCAAGGGAGACCCAGTACTTC. Protein sequence: CASSQASGGARETQYF.

The chain links TRBV19 to TRBJ1-5; 7 bases are a match to TRBD1. Germline trimming cut 1 base from V and 5 bases from J; bases unmatched to any gene: 11. There are 17 residues in the CDR3. Germline CDR1 is LNHDA and CDR2 is SQIVND (reference sequence). In DNA form, the CDR3 reads TGTGCCAGTAGTATAGGGAGGAGAACAGGGGAGGATCAGCCCCAGCATTTT. Translating it yields CASSIGRRTGEDQPQHF.

The CDR3 DNA reads TGTGCCGAAAGTAGGGGATACACCACCGGGGAGCTGTTTTTT. The encoded protein is CAESRGYTTGELFF. The V call is TRBV30, the J call TRBJ2-2, with D possibly being TRBD1 (5 bases). CDR3 size: 14 residues. Germline values: CDR1 GTSNPN, CDR2 SVGIG (reference sequence). The germline V and J ends were trimmed by 8 bases and 4 bases, with 17 bases remaining between them.

The V gene is TRBV4-3, the J gene TRBJ2-3, with 11 positions matching TRBD1. Trimming at V came to 3 bases and at J to 5 bases, leaving 13 bases not matched to a gene. The CDR3 contains 18 residues. Germline CDR1 LGHNA, CDR2 YSLEER. The CDR3 protein is CASSHDKPGQGDVDTQYF. The CDR3 DNA follows: TGCGCCAGCAGCCACGACAAACCGGGACAGGGGGATGTAGATACGCAGTATTTT.

The rearrangement links TRBV4-3 to TRBJ2-7, with 13 bases lining up with TRBD2. In germline, CDR1 is LGHNA, CDR2 YSLEER. The junction had 7 bases not matched to a gene; V was cut back by 0 bases and J by 5 bases. The length of the CDR3 is 17 residues. The CDR3 reads CASSQDYGLAGVDEQYF. The CDR3 coding sequence is TGCGCCAGCAGCCAAGATTACGGACTAGCGGGAGTCGACGAGCAGTACTTC.

The rearrangement links TRBV5-1 to TRBJ2-1; 7 bases are a match to TRBD1. This CDR3 is 19 amino acids long. Germline CDR1 SGHRS, CDR2 YFSETQ. The V gene end was trimmed by 0 bases and the J gene end by 8 bases; junction bases not matched to a gene: 20. CDR3 bases: TGCGCCAGCAGCTTGGCCTCCGGTATACAGGGGCAATTTCTTGATGAGCAGTTCTTC. Translation: CASSLASGIQGQFLDEQFF.

The V call is TRBV19, the J call TRBJ2-3; D unclear. The germline V gene has CDR1 LNHDA and CDR2 SQIVND (reference sequence). This CDR3 has 15 residues. V was clipped by 5 bases and J by 2 bases, with 14 bases between them. CDR3 in amino acids: CASSWPPYNTDTQYF. DNA for the CDR3: TGTGCCAGTAGTTGGCCACCTTATAACACAGATACGCAGTATTTT.

This clone was seen more than once but under ten times. V and J are TRBV30 and TRBJ2-7; perhaps TRBD2 as D (5 bases). The germline V and J ends were trimmed by 1 base and 5 bases, with 12 bases remaining between them. Germline V lookup: CDR1 GTSNPN, CDR2 SVGIG (reference sequence). The CDR3 length is 13 residues. CDR3 protein: CAWSEGSQHEQYF. The CDR3 DNA is TGTGCCTGGAGTGAAGGGAGCCAACACGAGCAGTACTTC. Full variable domain (outside the CDR3, taken from reference TRBV30 and TRBJ2-7): SQTIHQWPATLVQPVGSPLSLECTVEGTSNPNLYWYRQAAGRGLQLLFYSVGIGQISSEVPQNLSASRPQDRQFILSSKKLLLSDSGFYLCAWSEGSQHEQYFGPGTRLTVT.